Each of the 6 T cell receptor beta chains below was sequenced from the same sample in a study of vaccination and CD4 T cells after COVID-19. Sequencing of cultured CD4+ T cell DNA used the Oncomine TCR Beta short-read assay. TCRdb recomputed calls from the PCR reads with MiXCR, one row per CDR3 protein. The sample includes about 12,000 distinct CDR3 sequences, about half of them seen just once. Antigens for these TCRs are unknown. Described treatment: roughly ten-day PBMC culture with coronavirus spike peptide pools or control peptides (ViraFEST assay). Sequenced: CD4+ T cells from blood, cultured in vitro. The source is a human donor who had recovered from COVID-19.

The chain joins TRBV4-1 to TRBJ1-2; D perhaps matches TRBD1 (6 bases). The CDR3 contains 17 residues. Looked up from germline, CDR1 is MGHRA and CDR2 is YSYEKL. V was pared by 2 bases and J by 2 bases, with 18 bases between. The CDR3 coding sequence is TGCGCCAGCAGCCAAAGGGCAAGGGGACACTGGAACTATGGCTACACCTTC. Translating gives CASSQRARGHWNYGYTF.

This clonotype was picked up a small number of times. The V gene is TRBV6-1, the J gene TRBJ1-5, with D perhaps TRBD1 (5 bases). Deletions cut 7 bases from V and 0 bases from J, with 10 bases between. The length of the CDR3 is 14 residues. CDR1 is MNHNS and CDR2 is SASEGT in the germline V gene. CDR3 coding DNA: TGTGCCAGCACGGGGGTTAATAGCAATCAGCCCCAGCATTTT. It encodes CASTGVNSNQPQHF.

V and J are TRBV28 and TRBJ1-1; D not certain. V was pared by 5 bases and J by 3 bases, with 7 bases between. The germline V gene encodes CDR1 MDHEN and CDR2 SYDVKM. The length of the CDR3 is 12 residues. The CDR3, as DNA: TGTGCCAGCAGTGCGGGATACACTGAAGCTTTCTTT. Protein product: CASSAGYTEAFF.

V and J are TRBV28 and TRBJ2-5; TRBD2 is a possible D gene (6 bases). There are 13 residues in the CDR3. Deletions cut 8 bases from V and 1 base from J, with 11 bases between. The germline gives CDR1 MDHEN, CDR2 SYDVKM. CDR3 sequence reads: CASGRGTQETQYF. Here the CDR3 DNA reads TGTGCCAGCGGGCGGGGTACCCAAGAGACCCAGTACTTC.

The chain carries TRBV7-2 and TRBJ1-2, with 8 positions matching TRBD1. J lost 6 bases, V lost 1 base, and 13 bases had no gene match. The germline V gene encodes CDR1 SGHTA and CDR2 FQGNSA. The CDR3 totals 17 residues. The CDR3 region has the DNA TGTGCCAGCAGCTTAGGGACAGGGAAGTCGCCGGGGGATGGCTACACCTTC. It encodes CASSLGTGKSPGDGYTF.

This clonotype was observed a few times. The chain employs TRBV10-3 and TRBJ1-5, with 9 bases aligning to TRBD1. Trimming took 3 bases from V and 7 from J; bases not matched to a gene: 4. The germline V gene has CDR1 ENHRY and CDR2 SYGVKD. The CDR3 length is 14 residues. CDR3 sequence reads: CAISDRQGEQPQHF. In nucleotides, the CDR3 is TGTGCCATCAGTGACAGACAGGGGGAGCAGCCCCAGCATTTT.